This TCR beta chain is from a study of OX40 agonist ivuxolimab in advanced cancers. Some clones are missing from TCRdb's copy, which holds only in-frame ones; the method was immunoSEQ multiplex PCR. The sample lists 80,000 to 100,000 clones, more than 75% occurring once. Study-level points and caveats: CD8+ T cells showed, on average, more clonal expansion than CD4+ cells.

The CDR3 contains 14 residues. The V and J ends lost 1 base and 0 bases respectively, with 6 bases between them. Germline V CDR1 and CDR2: SEHNR, FQNEAQ (reference sequence). A remark on this clone: The antigen is unknown.

At baseline, cycle 4 day 1, and cycle 7 day 1, blood was sampled. The TCR comes from an adult with an advanced solid tumor such as melanoma, head and neck, liver or kidney cancer. This chain links TRBV7-9 with TRBJ1-2; a possible D gene is TRBD1 (5 bases). The sequenced sample was CD4+ or CD8+ T cells sorted from blood, obtained in a trial of the OX40 agonist ivuxolimab. The DNA for the CDR3 is TGTGCCAGCAGCTTAGGACAGTCTAACTATGGCTACACCTTC. This gives the protein CASSLGQSNYGYTF.